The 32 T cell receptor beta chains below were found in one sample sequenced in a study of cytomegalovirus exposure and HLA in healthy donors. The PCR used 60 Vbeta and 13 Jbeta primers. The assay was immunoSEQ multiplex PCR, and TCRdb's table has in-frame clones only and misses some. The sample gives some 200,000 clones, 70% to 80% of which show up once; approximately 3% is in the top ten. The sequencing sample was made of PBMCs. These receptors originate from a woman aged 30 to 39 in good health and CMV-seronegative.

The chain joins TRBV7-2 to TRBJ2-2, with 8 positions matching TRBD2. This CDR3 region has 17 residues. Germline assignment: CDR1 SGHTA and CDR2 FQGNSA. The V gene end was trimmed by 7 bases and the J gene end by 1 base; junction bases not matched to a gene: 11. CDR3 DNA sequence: TGTGCCAGCACCCCACCCGGGGGGGCCATGAACACCGGGGAGCTGTTTTTT. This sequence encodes CASTPPGGAMNTGELFF.

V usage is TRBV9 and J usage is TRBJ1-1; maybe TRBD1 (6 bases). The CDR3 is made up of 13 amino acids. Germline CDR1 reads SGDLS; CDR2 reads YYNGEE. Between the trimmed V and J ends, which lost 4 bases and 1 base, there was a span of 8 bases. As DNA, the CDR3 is TGTGCCAGCAGCAGGGGGGGGAACACTGAAGCTTTCTTT. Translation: CASSRGGNTEAFF.

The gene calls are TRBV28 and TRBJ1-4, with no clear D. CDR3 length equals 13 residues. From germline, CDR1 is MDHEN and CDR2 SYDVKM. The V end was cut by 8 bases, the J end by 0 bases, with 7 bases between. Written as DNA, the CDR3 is TGTGCCAGCTGGCCCGCAACTAATGAAAAACTGTTTTTT. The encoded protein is CASWPATNEKLFF.

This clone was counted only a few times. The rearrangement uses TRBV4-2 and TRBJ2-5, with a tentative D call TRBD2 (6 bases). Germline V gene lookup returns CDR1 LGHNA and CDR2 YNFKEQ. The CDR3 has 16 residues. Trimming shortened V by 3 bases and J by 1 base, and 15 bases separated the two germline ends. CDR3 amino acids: CASSQTSAGLQETQYF. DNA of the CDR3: TGTGCCAGCAGCCAGACCTCGGCGGGACTCCAAGAGACCCAGTACTTC.

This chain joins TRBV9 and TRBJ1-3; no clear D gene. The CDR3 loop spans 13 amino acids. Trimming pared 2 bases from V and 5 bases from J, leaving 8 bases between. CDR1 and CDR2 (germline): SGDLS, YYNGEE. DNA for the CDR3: TGTGCCAGCAGCGTCGGGGATAGAAACACCATATATTTT. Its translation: CASSVGDRNTIYF.

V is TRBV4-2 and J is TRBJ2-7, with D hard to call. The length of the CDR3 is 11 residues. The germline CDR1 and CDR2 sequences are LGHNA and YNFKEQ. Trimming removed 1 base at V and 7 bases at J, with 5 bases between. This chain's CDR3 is CASSQGREQYF. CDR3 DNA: TGTGCCAGCAGCCAAGGCCGGGAGCAGTACTTC.

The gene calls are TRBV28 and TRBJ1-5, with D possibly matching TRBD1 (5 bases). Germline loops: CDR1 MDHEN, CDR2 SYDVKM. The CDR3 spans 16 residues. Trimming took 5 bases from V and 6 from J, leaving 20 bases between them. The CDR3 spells CASSLQGGGRTQPQHF. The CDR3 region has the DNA TGTGCCAGCAGTCTTCAAGGCGGGGGAAGGACTCAGCCCCAGCATTTT.

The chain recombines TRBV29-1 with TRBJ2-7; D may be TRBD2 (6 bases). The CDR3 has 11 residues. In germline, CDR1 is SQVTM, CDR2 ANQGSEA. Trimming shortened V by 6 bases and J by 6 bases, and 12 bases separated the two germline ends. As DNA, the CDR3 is TGCAGCGTCTCCGACGGGGGCGAGCAGTACTTC. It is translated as CSVSDGGEQYF.

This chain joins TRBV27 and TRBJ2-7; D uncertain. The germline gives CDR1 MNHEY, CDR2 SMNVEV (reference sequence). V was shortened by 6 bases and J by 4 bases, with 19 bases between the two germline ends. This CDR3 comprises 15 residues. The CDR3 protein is CASRLSMGPVYEQYF. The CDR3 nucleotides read TGTGCCAGCAGGCTTTCGATGGGCCCTGTATACGAGCAGTACTTC.

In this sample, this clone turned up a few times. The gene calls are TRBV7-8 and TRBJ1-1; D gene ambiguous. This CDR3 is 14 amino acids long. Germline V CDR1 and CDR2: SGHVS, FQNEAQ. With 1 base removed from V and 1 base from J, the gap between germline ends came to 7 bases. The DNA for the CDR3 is TGTGCCAGCAGCTTAGAGGCGGCGAACACTGAAGCTTTCTTT. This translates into CASSLEAANTEAFF.

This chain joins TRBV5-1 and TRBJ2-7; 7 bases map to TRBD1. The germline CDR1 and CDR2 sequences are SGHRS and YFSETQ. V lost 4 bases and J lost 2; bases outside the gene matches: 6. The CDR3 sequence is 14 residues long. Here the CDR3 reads CASSPGQSPYEQYF. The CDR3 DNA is TGCGCCAGCAGCCCGGGACAGTCTCCCTACGAGCAGTACTTC.

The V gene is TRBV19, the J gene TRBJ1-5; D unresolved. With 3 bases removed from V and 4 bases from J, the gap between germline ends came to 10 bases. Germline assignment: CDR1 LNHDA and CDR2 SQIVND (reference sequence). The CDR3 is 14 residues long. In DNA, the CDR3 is TGTGCCAGTAGTATCGCAGCGGCTAATCAGCCCCAGCATTTT. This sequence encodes CASSIAAANQPQHF.

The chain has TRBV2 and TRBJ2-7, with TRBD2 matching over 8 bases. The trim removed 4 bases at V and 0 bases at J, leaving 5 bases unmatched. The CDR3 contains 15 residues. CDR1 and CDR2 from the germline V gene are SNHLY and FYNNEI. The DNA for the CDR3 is TGTGCCAGCAGTGCTGAGGCGGGAGGCTCCTACGAGCAGTACTTC. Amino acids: CASSAEAGGSYEQYF. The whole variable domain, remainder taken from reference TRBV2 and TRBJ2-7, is EPEVTQTPSHQVTQMGQEVILRCVPISNHLYFYWYRQILGQKVEFLVSFYNNEISEKSEIFDDQFSVERPDGSNFTLKIRSTKLEDSAMYFCASSAEAGGSYEQYFGPGTRLTVT.

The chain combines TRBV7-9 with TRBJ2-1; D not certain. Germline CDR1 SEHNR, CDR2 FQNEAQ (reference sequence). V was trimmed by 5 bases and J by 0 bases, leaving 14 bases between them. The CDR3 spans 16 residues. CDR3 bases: TGTGCCAGCAGCCCCTACTTAGATAGCTCCTACAATGAGCAGTTCTTC. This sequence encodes CASSPYLDSSYNEQFF.

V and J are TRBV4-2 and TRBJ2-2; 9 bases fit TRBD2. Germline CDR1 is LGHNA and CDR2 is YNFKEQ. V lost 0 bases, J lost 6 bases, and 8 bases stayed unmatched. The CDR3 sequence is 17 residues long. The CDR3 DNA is TGTGCCAGCAGCCAAGATGACGCGGGAGGGTACCCCGGGGAGCTGTTTTTT. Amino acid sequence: CASSQDDAGGYPGELFF.

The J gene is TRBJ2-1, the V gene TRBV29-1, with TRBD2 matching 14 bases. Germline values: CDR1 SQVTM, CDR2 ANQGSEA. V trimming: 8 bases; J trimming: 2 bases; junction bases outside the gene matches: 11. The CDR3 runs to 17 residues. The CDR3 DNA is TGCAGCTCTCAAGGGACTAGCGGGAGAGAGACCTACAATGAGCAGTTCTTC. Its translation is CSSQGTSGRETYNEQFF.

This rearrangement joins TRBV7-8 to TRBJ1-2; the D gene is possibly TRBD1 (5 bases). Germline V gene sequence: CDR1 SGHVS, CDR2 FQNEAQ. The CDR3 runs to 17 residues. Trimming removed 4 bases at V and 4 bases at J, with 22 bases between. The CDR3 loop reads CASSYRSQPPPSYGYTF. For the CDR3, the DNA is TGTGCCAGCAGCTACAGGAGTCAGCCACCCCCTAGCTATGGCTACACCTTC.

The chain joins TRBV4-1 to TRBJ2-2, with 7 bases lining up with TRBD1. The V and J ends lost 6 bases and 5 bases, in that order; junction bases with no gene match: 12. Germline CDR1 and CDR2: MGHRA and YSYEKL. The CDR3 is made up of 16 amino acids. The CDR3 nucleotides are TGCGCCAGCAGTCGATACGGGACAGAGACTACCGGGGAGCTGTTTTTT. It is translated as CASSRYGTETTGELFF.

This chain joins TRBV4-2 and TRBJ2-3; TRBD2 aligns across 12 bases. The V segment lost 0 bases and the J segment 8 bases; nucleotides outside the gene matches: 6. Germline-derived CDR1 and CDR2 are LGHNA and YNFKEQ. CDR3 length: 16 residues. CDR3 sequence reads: CASSQDLAGGVGTQYF. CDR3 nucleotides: TGTGCCAGCAGCCAAGACCTAGCGGGAGGGGTTGGTACGCAGTATTTT.

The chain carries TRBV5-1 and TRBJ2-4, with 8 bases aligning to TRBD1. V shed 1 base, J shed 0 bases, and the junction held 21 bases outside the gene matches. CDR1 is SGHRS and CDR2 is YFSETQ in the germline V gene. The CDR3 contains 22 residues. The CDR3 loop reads CASSLTWYQGANVPVAKNIQYF. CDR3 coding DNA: TGCGCCAGCAGCTTGACCTGGTATCAGGGGGCGAATGTCCCGGTAGCCAAAAACATTCAGTACTTC.

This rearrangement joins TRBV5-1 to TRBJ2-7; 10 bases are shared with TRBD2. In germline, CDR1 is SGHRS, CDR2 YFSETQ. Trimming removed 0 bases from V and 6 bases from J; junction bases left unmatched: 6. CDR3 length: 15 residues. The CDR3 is CASSLGAGGPFEQYF. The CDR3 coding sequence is TGCGCCAGCAGCTTGGGAGCGGGGGGGCCTTTCGAGCAGTACTTC.

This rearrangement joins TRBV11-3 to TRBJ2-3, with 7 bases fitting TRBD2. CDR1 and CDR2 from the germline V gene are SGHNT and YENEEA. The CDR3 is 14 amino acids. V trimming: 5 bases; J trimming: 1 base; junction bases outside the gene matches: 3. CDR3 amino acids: CASSVTSGTDTQYF. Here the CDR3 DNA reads TGTGCCAGCAGCGTAACTAGCGGCACAGATACGCAGTATTTT.

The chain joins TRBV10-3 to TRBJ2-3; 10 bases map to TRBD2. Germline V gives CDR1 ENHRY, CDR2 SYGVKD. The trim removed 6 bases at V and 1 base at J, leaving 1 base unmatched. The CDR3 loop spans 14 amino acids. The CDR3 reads CAISLAGGTDTQYF. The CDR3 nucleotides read TGTGCCATCAGCCTAGCGGGAGGCACAGATACGCAGTATTTT.

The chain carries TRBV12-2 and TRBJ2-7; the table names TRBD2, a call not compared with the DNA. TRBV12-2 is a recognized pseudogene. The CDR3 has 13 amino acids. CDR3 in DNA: TGTGCAAGTCGCTTACCTAGCTCCTACGAGCAGTACTTC. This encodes CASRLPSSYEQYF.

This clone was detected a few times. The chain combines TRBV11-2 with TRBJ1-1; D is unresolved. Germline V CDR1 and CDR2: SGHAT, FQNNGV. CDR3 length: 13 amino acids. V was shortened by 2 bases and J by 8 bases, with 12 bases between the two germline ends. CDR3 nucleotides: TGTGCCAGCAGCTTATACGGGGTATCCGAAGCTTTCTTT. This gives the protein CASSLYGVSEAFF.

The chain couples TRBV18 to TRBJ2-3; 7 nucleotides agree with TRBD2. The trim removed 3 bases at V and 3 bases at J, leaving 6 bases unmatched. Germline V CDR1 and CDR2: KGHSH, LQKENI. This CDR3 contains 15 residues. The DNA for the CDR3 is TGTGCCAGCTCACCCGGACTAGAGGCAACAGATACGCAGTATTTT. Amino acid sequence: CASSPGLEATDTQYF.

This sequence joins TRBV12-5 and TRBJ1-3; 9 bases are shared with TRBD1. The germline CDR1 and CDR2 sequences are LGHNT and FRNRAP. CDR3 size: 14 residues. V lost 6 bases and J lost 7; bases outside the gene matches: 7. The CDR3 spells CASGRTGALNTIYF. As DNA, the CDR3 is TGTGCTAGTGGCCGGACAGGGGCCCTGAACACCATATATTTT. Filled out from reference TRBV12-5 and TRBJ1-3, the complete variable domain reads DARVTQTPRHKVTEMGQEVTMRCQPILGHNTVFWYRQTMMQGLELLAYFRNRAPLDDSGMPKDRFSAEMPDATLATLKIQPSEPRDSAVYFCASGRTGALNTIYFGEGSWLTVV.

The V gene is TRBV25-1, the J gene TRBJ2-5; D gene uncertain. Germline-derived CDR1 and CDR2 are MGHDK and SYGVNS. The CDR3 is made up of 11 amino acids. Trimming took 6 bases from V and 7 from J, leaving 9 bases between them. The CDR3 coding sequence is TGTGCCAGCAGACATTTTGGGACCCAGTACTTC. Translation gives CASRHFGTQYF.

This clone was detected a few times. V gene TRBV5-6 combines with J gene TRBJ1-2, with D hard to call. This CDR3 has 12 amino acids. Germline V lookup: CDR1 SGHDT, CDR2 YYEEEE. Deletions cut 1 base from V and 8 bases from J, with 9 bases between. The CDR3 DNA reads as TGTGCCAGCAGCTTGTCTAATTGGGGCTACACCTTC. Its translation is CASSLSNWGYTF.

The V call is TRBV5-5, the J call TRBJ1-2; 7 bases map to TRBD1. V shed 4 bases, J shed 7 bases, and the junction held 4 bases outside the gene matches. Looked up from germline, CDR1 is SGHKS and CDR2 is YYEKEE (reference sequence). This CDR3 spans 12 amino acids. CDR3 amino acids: CASSEGASGYTF. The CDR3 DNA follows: TGTGCCAGCAGCGAGGGGGCTTCTGGCTACACCTTC.

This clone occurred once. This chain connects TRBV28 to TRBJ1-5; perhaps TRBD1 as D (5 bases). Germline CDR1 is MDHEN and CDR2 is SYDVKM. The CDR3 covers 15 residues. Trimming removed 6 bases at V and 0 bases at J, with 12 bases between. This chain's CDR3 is CASSRDPYSNQPQHF. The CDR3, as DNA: TGTGCCAGCAGCAGGGATCCGTATAGCAATCAGCCCCAGCATTTT. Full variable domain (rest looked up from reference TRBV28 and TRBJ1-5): DVKVTQSSRYLVKRTGEKVFLECVQDMDHENMFWYRQDPGLGLRLIYFSYDVKMKEKGDIPEGYSVSREKKERFSLILESASTNQTSMYLCASSRDPYSNQPQHFGDGTRLSIL.

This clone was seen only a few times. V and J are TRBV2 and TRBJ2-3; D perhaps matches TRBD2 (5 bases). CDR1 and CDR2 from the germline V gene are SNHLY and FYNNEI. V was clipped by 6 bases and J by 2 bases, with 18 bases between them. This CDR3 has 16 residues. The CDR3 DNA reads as TGTGCCAGCAGGTCAGGACTCCCTGCCTTCACAGATACGCAGTATTTT. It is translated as CASRSGLPAFTDTQYF.